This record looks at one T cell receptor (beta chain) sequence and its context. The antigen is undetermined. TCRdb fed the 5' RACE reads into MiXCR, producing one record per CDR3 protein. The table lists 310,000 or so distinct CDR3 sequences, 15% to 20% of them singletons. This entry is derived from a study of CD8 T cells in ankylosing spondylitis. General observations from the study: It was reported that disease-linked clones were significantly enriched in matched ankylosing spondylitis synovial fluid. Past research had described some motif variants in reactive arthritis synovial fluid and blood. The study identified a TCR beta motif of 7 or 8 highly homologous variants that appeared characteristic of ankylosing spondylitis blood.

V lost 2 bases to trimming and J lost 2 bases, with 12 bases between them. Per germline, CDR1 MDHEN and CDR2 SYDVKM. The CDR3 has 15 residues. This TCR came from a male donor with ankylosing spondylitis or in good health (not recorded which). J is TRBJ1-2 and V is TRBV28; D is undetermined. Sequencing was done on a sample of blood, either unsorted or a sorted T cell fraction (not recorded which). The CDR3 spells CASSLVAAGNYGYTF. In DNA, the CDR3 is TGTGCCAGCAGTTTAGTTGCCGCTGGAAACTATGGCTACACCTTC.